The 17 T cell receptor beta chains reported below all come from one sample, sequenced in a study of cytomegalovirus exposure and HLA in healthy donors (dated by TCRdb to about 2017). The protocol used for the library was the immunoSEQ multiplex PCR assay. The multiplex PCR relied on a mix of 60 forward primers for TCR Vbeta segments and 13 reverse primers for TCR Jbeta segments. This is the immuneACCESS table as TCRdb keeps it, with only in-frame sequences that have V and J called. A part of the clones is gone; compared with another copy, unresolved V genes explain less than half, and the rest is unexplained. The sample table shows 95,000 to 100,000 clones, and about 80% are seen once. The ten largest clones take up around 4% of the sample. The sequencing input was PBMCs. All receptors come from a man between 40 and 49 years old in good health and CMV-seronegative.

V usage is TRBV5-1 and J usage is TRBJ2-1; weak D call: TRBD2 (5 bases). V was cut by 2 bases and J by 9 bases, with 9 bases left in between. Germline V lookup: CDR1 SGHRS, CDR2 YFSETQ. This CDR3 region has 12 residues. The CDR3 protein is CASSFTRAEQFF. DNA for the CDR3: TGCGCCAGCAGCTTTACTAGGGCTGAGCAGTTCTTC.

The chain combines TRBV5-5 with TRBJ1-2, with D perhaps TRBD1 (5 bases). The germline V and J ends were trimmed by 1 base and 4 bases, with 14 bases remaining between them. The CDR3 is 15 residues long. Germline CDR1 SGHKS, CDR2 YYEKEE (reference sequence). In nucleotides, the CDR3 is TGTGCCAGCAGCTTGTTCAGTGCGGGGGGCTATGGCTACACCTTC. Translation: CASSLFSAGGYGYTF.

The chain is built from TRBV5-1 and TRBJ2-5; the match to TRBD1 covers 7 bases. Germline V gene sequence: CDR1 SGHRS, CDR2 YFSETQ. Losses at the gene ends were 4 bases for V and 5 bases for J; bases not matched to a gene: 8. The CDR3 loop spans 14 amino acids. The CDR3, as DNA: TGCGCCAGCAGCCCCGGACAGGCGAGTGAGACCCAGTACTTC. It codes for CASSPGQASETQYF.

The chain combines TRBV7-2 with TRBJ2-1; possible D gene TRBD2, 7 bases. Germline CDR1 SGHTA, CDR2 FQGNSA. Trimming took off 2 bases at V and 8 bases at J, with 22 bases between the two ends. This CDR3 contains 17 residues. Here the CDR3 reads CASSLRGGANLGDEQFF. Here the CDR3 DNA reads TGTGCCAGCAGCTTAAGGGGGGGGGCCAATTTAGGCGATGAGCAGTTCTTC.

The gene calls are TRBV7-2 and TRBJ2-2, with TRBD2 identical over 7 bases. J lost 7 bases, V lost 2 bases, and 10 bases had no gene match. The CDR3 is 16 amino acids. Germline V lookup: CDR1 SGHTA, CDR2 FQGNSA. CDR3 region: CASSLLGLPQGGELFF. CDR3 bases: TGTGCCAGCAGCTTATTGGGACTACCTCAGGGCGGGGAGCTGTTTTTT.

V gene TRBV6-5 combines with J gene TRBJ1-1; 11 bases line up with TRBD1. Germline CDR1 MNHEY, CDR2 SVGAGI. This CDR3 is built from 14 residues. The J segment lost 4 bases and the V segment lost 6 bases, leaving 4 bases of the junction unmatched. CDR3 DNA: TGTGCCAGCAGGCTAGGACAGGGGGCCACTGAAGCTTTCTTT. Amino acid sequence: CASRLGQGATEAFF.

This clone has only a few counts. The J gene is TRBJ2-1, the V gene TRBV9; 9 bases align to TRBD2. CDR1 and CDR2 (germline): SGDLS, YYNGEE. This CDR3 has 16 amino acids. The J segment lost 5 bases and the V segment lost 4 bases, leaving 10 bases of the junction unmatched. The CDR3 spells CASSSRTSEVNNEQFF. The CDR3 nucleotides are TGTGCCAGCAGCTCCCGGACTAGCGAAGTAAACAATGAGCAGTTCTTC.

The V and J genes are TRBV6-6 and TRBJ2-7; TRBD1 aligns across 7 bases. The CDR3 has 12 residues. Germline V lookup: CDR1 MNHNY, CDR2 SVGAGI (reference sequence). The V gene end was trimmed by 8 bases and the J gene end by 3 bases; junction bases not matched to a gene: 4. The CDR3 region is CASGGQNYEQYF. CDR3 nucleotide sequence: TGTGCCAGCGGGGGACAGAACTACGAGCAGTACTTC.

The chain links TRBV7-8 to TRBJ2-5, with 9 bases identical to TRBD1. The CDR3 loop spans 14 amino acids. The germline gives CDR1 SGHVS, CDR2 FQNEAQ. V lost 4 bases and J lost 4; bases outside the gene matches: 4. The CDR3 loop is CASSWGQGGETQYF. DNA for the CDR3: TGTGCCAGCAGCTGGGGACAGGGAGGAGAGACCCAGTACTTC.

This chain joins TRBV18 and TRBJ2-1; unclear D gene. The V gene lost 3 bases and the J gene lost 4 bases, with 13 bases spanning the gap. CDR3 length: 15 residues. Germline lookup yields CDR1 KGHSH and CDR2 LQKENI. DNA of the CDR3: TGTGCCAGCTCACCGAGATTAGCAGATTACAATGAGCAGTTCTTC. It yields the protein CASSPRLADYNEQFF. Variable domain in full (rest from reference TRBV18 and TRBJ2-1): NAGVMQNPRHLVRRRGQEARLRCSPMKGHSHVYWYRQLPEEGLKFMVYLQKENIIDESGMPKERFSAEFPKEGPSILRIQQVVRGDSAAYFCASSPRLADYNEQFFGPGTRLTVL.

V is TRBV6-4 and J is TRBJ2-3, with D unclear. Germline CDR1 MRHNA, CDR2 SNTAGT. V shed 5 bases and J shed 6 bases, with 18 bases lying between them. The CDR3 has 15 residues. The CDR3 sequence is CASSPLRSAQDTQYF. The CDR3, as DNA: TGTGCCAGCAGTCCCCTTCGGTCAGCGCAGGATACGCAGTATTTT.

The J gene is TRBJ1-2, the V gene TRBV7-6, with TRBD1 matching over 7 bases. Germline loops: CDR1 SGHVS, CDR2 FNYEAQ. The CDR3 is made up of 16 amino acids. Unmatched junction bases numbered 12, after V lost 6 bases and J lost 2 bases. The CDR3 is CASRSTPDRNNYGYTF. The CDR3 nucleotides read TGTGCCAGCAGATCCACCCCGGACAGGAACAACTATGGCTACACCTTC.

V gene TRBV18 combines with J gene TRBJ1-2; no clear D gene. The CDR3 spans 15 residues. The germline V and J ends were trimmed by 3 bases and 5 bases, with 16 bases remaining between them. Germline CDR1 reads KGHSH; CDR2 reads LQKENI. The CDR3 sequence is CASSPGVIRGYGYTF. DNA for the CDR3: TGTGCCAGCTCACCTGGGGTAATTCGAGGGTATGGCTACACCTTC.

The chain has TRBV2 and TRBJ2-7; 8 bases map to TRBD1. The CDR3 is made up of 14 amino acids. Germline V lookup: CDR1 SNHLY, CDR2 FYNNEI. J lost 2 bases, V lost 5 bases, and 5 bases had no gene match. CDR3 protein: CASSWHRGTYEQYV. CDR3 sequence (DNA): TGTGCCAGCAGTTGGCACAGGGGGACCTACGAGCAGTACGTC.

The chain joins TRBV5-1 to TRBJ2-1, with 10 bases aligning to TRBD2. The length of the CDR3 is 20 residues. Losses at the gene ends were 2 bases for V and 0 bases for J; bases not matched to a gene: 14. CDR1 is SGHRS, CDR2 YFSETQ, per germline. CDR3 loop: CASSFYQGLAGVGSYNEQFF. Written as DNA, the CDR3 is TGCGCCAGCAGCTTTTATCAAGGCCTAGCGGGGGTCGGCTCCTACAATGAGCAGTTCTTC.

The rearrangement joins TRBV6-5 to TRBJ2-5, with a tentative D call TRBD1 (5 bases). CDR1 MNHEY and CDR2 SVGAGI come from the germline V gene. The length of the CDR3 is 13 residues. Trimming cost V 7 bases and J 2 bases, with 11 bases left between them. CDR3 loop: CASTTHRQETQYF. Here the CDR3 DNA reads TGTGCCAGCACGACCCACAGGCAAGAGACCCAGTACTTC.

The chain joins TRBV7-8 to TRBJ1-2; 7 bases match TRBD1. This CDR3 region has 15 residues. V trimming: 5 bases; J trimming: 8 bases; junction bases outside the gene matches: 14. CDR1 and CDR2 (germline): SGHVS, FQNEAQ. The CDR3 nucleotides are TGTGCCAGCAGCGTACAAGGGGGCCTAACTAGCGGCTACACCTTC. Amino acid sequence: CASSVQGGLTSGYTF.